One sample yielded the 2 T cell receptor beta chains listed below, sequenced in a study of Graves' ophthalmopathy and Graves' hyperthyroidism. Amplified TCR beta CDR3 regions were obtained using RNA transcripts as template. HTBI-primed RT-PCR formed the first round, and a multiplex PCR formed the second. Using its own MiXCR run on the multiplex PCR reads, TCRdb lists one record per CDR3 protein. The table has some 250,000 distinct CDR3 sequences, roughly 50% seen once. Input material: peripheral blood. These receptors originate from an adult man with Graves' ophthalmopathy.

The table lists this clonotype with many counts. This chain links TRBV12-3 or TRBV12-4 with TRBJ1-5; D is unresolved. Deletions cut 5 bases from V and 0 bases from J, with 8 bases between. CDR3 length: 14 residues. The CDR3 is CASSPANSNQPQHF. CDR3 in DNA: TGTGCCAGCAGTCCAGCTAATAGCAATCAGCCCCAGCATTTT.

The chain is built from TRBV9 and TRBJ2-7; D is possibly TRBD1 or TRBD2 (6 bases each). V gave up 0 bases and J gave up 2 bases, with 15 bases separating them. This CDR3 comprises 16 residues. The germline gives CDR1 SGDLS, CDR2 YYNGEE. The CDR3 DNA sequence: TGTGCCAGCAGCGTAGGGGAGGTTGGACAGCCCTACGAGCAGTACTTC. The encoded protein is CASSVGEVGQPYEQYF.